A single sample is the source of the 18 T cell receptor beta chains below, sequenced in a study of spatial heterogeneity in lung cancer. Time point described: sample taken at primary tumor resection. General study results and limits: Counts that tracked tumor mutation counts were those of expanded intratumoral alpha and beta TCRs.

These receptors have no known antigen. Using its own MiXCR run on the 5' RACE reads, TCRdb lists one record per CDR3 protein. The sample lists about 14,000 distinct CDR3 sequences, about 4.8% occurring once. The sample was lung tumor tissue, taken at surgery. Receptors were obtained from a female donor with early-stage non-small cell lung cancer.

In this sample, this clonotype turned up many times. This beta chain is off target for a library built for alpha chains, so its abundance means little. The chain couples TRBV15 to TRBJ2-7, with TRBD1 identical over 9 bases. Germline assignment: CDR1 LNHNV and CDR2 YYDKDF (reference sequence). After removal of 4 bases from V and 5 bases from J, the junction contained 9 bases not matched to a gene. This CDR3 has 15 residues. For the CDR3, the DNA is TGTGCCACCAGCACCCGTGGGACAGGGTATAACGAGCAGTACTTC. Translated: CATSTRGTGYNEQYF.

This clonotype was seen many times. Since it is a stray read in a library aimed at alpha chains, this beta chain has a size that is not meaningful. The chain has TRBV3-1 and TRBJ1-4, with 7 positions matching TRBD1. The length of the CDR3 is 14 residues. CDR1 LGHDT and CDR2 YNNKEL come from the germline V gene (reference sequence). V dropped 4 bases and J dropped 6; count of bases not matched to a gene: 5. The CDR3 bases are TGTGCCAGCAGCCTCAGACAGGGCGATGAAAAACTGTTTTTT. Residues: CASSLRQGDEKLFF.

By share, this clonotype ranks as medium-sized. Little can be read into the size of this beta chain, an off-target read in a library designed for alpha chains. The chain links TRBV20-1 to TRBJ2-5, with TRBD2 identical over 7 bases. Germline loops: CDR1 DFQATT, CDR2 SNEGSKA (reference sequence). Trimming removed 1 base from V and 4 bases from J; junction bases left unmatched: 15. The CDR3 totals 17 residues. CDR3 bases: TGCAGTGCTAGAGGGGAGGGAGGCGGGAAACCCCGAGAGACCCAGTACTTC. This codes for CSARGEGGGKPRETQYF.

This clonotype was recorded many times. This beta chain represents an off-target read in a library built for alpha chains; its size is of limited meaning. This chain links TRBV4-2 with TRBJ1-3, with unresolved D. The CDR3 runs to 13 residues. V shed 0 bases and J shed 4 bases, with 4 bases lying between them. The germline gives CDR1 LGHNA, CDR2 YNFKEQ. DNA of the CDR3: TGTGCCAGCAGCCAAGACAGGGGAAACACCATATATTTT. Its translation is CASSQDRGNTIYF.

This clonotype has at least ten counts. This beta chain represents an off-target read in a library built for alpha chains; its size is of limited meaning. The chain uses TRBV7-6 and TRBJ1-6; D is undetermined. The CDR3 runs 16 residues. Trimming stripped 1 base from V and 5 bases from J, with 12 bases between. Germline CDR1 SGHVS, CDR2 FNYEAQ. CDR3 in DNA: TGTGCCAGCAGCTTAGGGTCTGCGGCCGATAATTCACCCCTCCACTTT. Encoded protein: CASSLGSAADNSPLHF.

This clonotype was observed at least ten times. A library prepared for alpha chains yielded this beta chain as an off-target read; its size is of little meaning. The chain recombines TRBV5-1 with TRBJ2-7, with a weak D call TRBD1 (5 bases). V gave up 0 bases and J gave up 1 base, with 11 bases separating them. Germline lookup yields CDR1 SGHRS and CDR2 YFSETQ. The CDR3 has 15 residues. Here the CDR3 reads CASSLGGSQSYEQYF. The CDR3 DNA reads as TGCGCCAGCAGCTTGGGGGGCAGTCAGTCCTACGAGCAGTACTTC.

In its sample, this clonotype was seen many times. This beta chain slipped into a library made for alpha chains as a stray read, so its size is not meaningful. V gene TRBV4-1 combines with J gene TRBJ1-5; D gene uncertain. Looked up from germline, CDR1 is MGHRA and CDR2 is YSYEKL. The ends were cut back, 1 base at V and 5 bases at J, with 12 bases in the middle. The CDR3 totals 15 residues. In nucleotides, the CDR3 is TGCGCCAGCAGCCAAGGGATCCTCGCGGATCAGCCCCAGCATTTT. It specifies CASSQGILADQPQHF.

This clonotype was counted many times. Being off target in a library aimed at alpha chains, this beta chain has a size of little meaning. The chain recombines TRBV9 with TRBJ2-1; D call uncertain. This CDR3 has 12 amino acids. Germline loops: CDR1 SGDLS, CDR2 YYNGEE. The V end lost 0 bases, the J end lost 7 bases, and 5 bases lay between the germline ends. The CDR3 is CASSVAENEQFF. The DNA of the CDR3 is TGTGCCAGCAGCGTAGCGGAGAATGAGCAGTTCTTC.

This clonotype was observed at least ten times. The library was built for alpha chains, so this beta chain is an off-target read and its size means little. The V and J genes are TRBV30 and TRBJ1-2; 8 bases agree with TRBD1. Looked up from germline, CDR1 is GTSNPN and CDR2 is SVGIG (reference sequence). This CDR3 has 14 amino acids. The V gene end was trimmed by 3 bases and the J gene end by 2 bases; junction bases not matched to a gene: 5. CDR3 sequence (DNA): TGTGCCTGGAGCAGGGGGCAGAGCAACTATGGCTACACCTTC. Amino acids: CAWSRGQSNYGYTF.

The table lists this clonotype with many counts. The library was designed around alpha chains, so this beta chain is a stray read whose abundance carries little weight. The rearrangement joins TRBV18 to TRBJ1-5; 8 bases are shared with TRBD1. After removal of 4 bases from V and 7 bases from J, the junction contained 9 bases not matched to a gene. The V gene's germline CDR1 is KGHSH and CDR2 LQKENI. CDR3 size: 15 residues. In nucleotides, the CDR3 is TGTGCCAGCTCACTAACAGGGGGGTCGTGGCAGCCCCAGCATTTT. Translating gives CASSLTGGSWQPQHF. Together with reference TRBV18 and TRBJ1-5, the CDR3 gives the full variable domain: NAGVMQNPRHLVRRRGQEARLRCSPMKGHSHVYWYRQLPEEGLKFMVYLQKENIIDESGMPKERFSAEFPKEGPSILRIQQVVRGDSAAYFCASSLTGGSWQPQHFGDGTRLSIL.

This clonotype was picked up many times. A library prepared for alpha chains yielded this beta chain as an off-target read; its size is of little meaning. The chain is built from TRBV20-1 and TRBJ1-2; D perhaps matches TRBD1 (5 bases). The V end was cut by 2 bases, the J end by 4 bases, with 17 bases between. CDR1 is DFQATT, CDR2 SNEGSKA, per germline (reference sequence). The CDR3 is 15 residues long. The CDR3 is CSARSPAGQGYGYTF. DNA of the CDR3: TGCAGTGCTAGATCTCCGGCGGGTCAGGGCTATGGCTACACCTTC.

This clonotype was seen repeatedly, ten times or more. This beta chain is an off-target read within a library intended for alpha chains, so its frequency means little. This chain uses TRBV6-6 with TRBJ1-2; 9 bases align to TRBD1. This CDR3 contains 17 residues. Germline V gene data show CDR1 as MNHNY and CDR2 as SVGAGI (reference sequence). J was trimmed by 3 bases and V by 2 bases; bases with no gene match: 10. Here the CDR3 reads CASSYQALTGGDYGYTF. The DNA of the CDR3 is TGTGCCAGCAGTTACCAAGCCCTGACAGGGGGTGACTATGGCTACACCTTC.

Relative to its sample, this clonotype is medium-sized. As an off-target read in a library built for alpha chains, this beta chain has a frequency of little significance. The J gene is TRBJ2-7, the V gene TRBV28; the D is unclear. V lost 6 bases and J lost 1, with 4 bases in between. This CDR3 is built from 11 residues. Germline V lookup: CDR1 MDHEN, CDR2 SYDVKM. The CDR3 sequence: CASRTSYEQYF. CDR3 nucleotide sequence: TGTGCCAGCAGGACTTCCTACGAGCAGTACTTC.

This clonotype was picked up many times. As an off-target read in a library built for alpha chains, this beta chain has a frequency of little significance. The chain employs TRBV6-5 and TRBJ1-2, with 11 positions matching TRBD1. CDR1 and CDR2 from the germline V gene are MNHEY and SVGAGI. The trim removed 6 bases at V and 3 bases at J, leaving 6 bases unmatched. The CDR3 length is 15 residues. CDR3 in amino acids: CASRAGTGGHYGYTF. The CDR3 nucleotides read TGTGCCAGCAGGGCTGGGACAGGGGGACACTATGGCTACACCTTC.

This clonotype was seen at least ten times. Because the library targeted alpha chains, this beta chain is an off-target read whose size means little. CDR3 DNA: TGTGCCAGCATTCGACAGGGTCGGAGCAATCAGCCCCAGCATTTT. Its protein product is CASIRQGRSNQPQHF. J is TRBJ1-5 and V is TRBV6-1, with 7 nucleotides matching TRBD1. Germline CDR1 reads MNHNS; CDR2 reads SASEGT. This CDR3 has 15 residues. V gave up 7 bases and J gave up 1 base; unmatched junction bases: 7.

By proportion, this clonotype is medium-sized. This beta chain slipped into a library made for alpha chains as a stray read, so its size is not meaningful. This chain uses TRBV7-9 with TRBJ1-1, with 8 bases fitting TRBD1. This CDR3 is built from 14 residues. The V and J ends lost 5 bases and 4 bases, in that order; junction bases with no gene match: 6. Germline CDR1 is SEHNR and CDR2 is FQNEAQ (reference sequence). Here the CDR3 DNA reads TGTGCCAGCAGCCGTAACACAGGGGGCACTGAAGCTTTCTTT. Encoded protein: CASSRNTGGTEAFF.

By its share, this clonotype is medium-sized. Being off target in a library aimed at alpha chains, this beta chain has a size of little meaning. The chain uses TRBV6-2 or TRBV6-3 and TRBJ1-2; 7 bases are a match to TRBD1. Germline V CDR1 and CDR2: MNHEY, SVGEGT. The V gene end was trimmed by 2 bases and the J gene end by 5 bases; junction bases not matched to a gene: 8. This CDR3 region has 15 residues. CDR3 in amino acids: CASSYRDRAGYGYTF. The CDR3, as DNA: TGTGCCAGCAGTTACCGTGACAGGGCTGGATATGGCTACACCTTC.

This clonotype was seen many times. The library was designed around alpha chains, so this beta chain is a stray read whose abundance carries little weight. The gene calls are TRBV15 and TRBJ1-6; D ambiguous. The CDR3 length is 15 residues. Trimming removed 0 bases at V and 8 bases at J, with 11 bases between. Germline CDR1 LNHNV, CDR2 YYDKDF (reference sequence). The CDR3 protein is CATSRERRVYSPLHF. The DNA for the CDR3 is TGTGCCACCAGCAGAGAAAGGAGGGTGTATTCACCCCTCCACTTT.